What follows is one T cell receptor (beta chain) and its context. The source of the sample is a study of CD8 T cells in Susac syndrome. Reverse transcription of roughly 0.5 to 1 ug RNA was carried out with random hexamers. TCRdb re-called the immunoSEQ multiplex PCR reads through MiXCR, storing one row per CDR3 protein. The data show 150,000 to 250,000 distinct CDR3 sequences, about 95% seen once. This CDR3 spans 14 amino acids. After removal of 6 bases from V and 6 bases from J, the junction contained 8 bases not matched to a gene. Germline V gives CDR1 MNHEY, CDR2 SVGEGT. Sample: CD4+ T cells from PBMCs. This TCR was recovered from a human donor with multiple sclerosis. The gene calls are TRBV6-2 or TRBV6-3 and TRBJ2-1; 7 bases match TRBD1. CDR3 DNA: TGTGCCAGCAGCCGCGGACAGGCGGGCAATGAGCAGTTCTTC. As protein: CASSRGQAGNEQFF.